This record covers a single TCR beta chain. Its cognate antigen is unknown. The germline V gene encodes CDR1 WNHNN and CDR2 SYGVQD (reference sequence). The CDR3 sequence is 16 residues long. V shed 1 base and J shed 2 bases, with 14 bases lying between them. The record originates from a study of cytomegalovirus exposure and HLA in healthy donors. Study as a whole: T cells numbering 150 million to 200 million yielded roughly 120 million unique TCR beta sequences in an earlier analysis.

Study-wide results and caveats: Roughly even sequencing depth across donors was the assumption behind the presence/absence analyses.

The primer mix had 60 Vbeta and 13 Jbeta primers. Clones were sequenced by immunoSEQ multiplex PCR, and TCRdb holds only the in-frame ones, with some missing. This table has 110,000 or so clones, about 61% appearing once. The chain is built from TRBV10-1 and TRBJ2-5; the D gene is possibly TRBD2 (6 bases). The sample consisted of PBMCs. The origin of this receptor is a man between 18 and 35 years old in good health and CMV-seropositive. The CDR3: CASSEFGTGGQETQYF. CDR3 coding DNA: TGCGCCAGCAGTGAGTTTGGGACTGGGGGTCAAGAGACCCAGTACTTC.